A single sample is the source of the 4 T cell receptor beta chains below, sequenced in a study of blood T cell repertoires in COVID-19. TCRdb keeps only in-frame clones here, not all; method: immunoSEQ multiplex PCR. The sample lists fewer than 400,000 clones, 85% to 90% seen once, with 3% in the top ten. Sequenced material: peripheral blood. All receptors come from a human donor in a cohort sampled during active COVID-19.

This clone was recorded once. This chain uses TRBV5-1 with TRBJ1-5; weak D call: TRBD1 (6 bases). This CDR3 is built from 14 residues. Trimming stripped 7 bases from V and 5 bases from J, with 16 bases between. CDR1 and CDR2 (germline): SGHRS, YFSETQ. CDR3 in amino acids: CASASGDPDQPQHF. In DNA, the CDR3 is TGCGCCAGCGCCTCAGGGGACCCCGATCAGCCCCAGCATTTT.

The chain uses TRBV5-1 and TRBJ1-1; no firm D call. There are 14 residues in the CDR3. Germline loops: CDR1 SGHRS, CDR2 YFSETQ. V lost 0 bases to trimming and J lost 4 bases, with 10 bases between them. The CDR3 here is CASSLVLGGTEAFF. In DNA, the CDR3 is TGCGCCAGCAGCTTGGTTCTGGGAGGCACTGAAGCTTTCTTT.

This clone was detected only once. The chain recombines TRBV27 with TRBJ1-1; 8 positions agree with TRBD1. CDR1 and CDR2 from the germline V gene are MNHEY and SMNVEV (reference sequence). The CDR3 is 16 amino acids. J gave up 11 bases and V 5 bases, and 19 bases lay outside the gene matches. Here the CDR3 reads CASSPDPGGGDSVAFF. CDR3 nucleotides: TGTGCCAGCAGTCCAGATCCAGGGGGCGGCGATTCGGTGGCTTTCTTT.

DNA of the CDR3: TGTGCCAGCAGTGATCCTAGCCATGCCTACGAGCAGTACTTC. Its protein is CASSDPSHAYEQYF. The chain carries TRBV6-1 and TRBJ2-7; TRBD2 is a possible D gene (5 bases). Between the trimmed V and J ends, which lost 3 bases and 2 bases, there was a span of 11 bases. The CDR3 contains 14 residues. In germline, CDR1 is MNHNS, CDR2 SASEGT.